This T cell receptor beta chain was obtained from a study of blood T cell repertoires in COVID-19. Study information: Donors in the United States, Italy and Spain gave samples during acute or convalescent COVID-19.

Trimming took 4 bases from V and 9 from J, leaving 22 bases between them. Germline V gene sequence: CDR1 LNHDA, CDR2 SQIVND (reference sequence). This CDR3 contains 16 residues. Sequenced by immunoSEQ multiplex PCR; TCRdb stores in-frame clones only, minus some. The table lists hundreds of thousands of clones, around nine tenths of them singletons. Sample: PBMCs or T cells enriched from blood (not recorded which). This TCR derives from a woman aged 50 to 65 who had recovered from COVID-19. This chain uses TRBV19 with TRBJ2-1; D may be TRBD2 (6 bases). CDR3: CASSTSTSLMGGEQFF. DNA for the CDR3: TGTGCCAGTAGTACATCGACTAGTTTGATGGGGGGTGAGCAGTTCTTC.